The 8 T cell receptor beta chains listed next were all sequenced from one sample in a study of T cells after posttransplantation cyclophosphamide. Only in-frame clones appear in the TCRdb table, and some are missing; sequencing was by immunoSEQ multiplex PCR. The table includes 66,000 or so clones, 85% to 95% detected once. Sequences were obtained from PBMCs. The receptors stem from a woman in her twenties or thirties in good health and a related stem cell transplant donor.

The chain links TRBV4-2 to TRBJ1-3; D perhaps matches TRBD1 (6 bases). The germline V gene has CDR1 LGHNA and CDR2 YNFKEQ. Trimming cost V 0 bases and J 0 bases, with 15 bases left between them. The CDR3 extends over 18 amino acids. The CDR3 protein is CASSQEVTGRASGNTIYF. The CDR3 DNA sequence: TGTGCCAGCAGCCAAGAGGTAACAGGGCGGGCCTCTGGAAACACCATATATTTT.

This clone has just one count. The chain links TRBV5-5 to TRBJ2-7; D gene ambiguous. Germline V gene data show CDR1 as SGHKS and CDR2 as YYEKEE (reference sequence). Trimming took off 0 bases at V and 0 bases at J, with 10 bases between the two ends. This CDR3 contains 15 residues. This CDR3 is CASSLEGRSSYEQYF. DNA of the CDR3: TGTGCCAGCAGCTTGGAGGGCAGAAGCTCCTACGAGCAGTACTTC.

The V gene is TRBV29-1, the J gene TRBJ2-3; D gene unclear. The CDR3 loop spans 13 amino acids. Trimming took off 3 bases at V and 10 bases at J, with 17 bases between the two ends. Germline assignment: CDR1 SQVTM and CDR2 ANQGSEA. The CDR3 reads CSVERKGPEAQYF. CDR3 sequence (DNA): TGCAGCGTTGAGAGGAAAGGCCCAGAGGCGCAGTATTTT.

The rearrangement links TRBV7-2 to TRBJ1-1, with 10 nucleotides matching TRBD1. The CDR3 runs 16 residues. J lost 4 bases, V lost 4 bases, and 9 bases had no gene match. Germline loops: CDR1 SGHTA, CDR2 FQGNSA. CDR3 protein: CASSWPGQGRITEAFF. CDR3 coding DNA: TGTGCCAGCAGCTGGCCGGGACAGGGGAGAATCACTGAAGCTTTCTTT. The full variable domain, its missing parts supplied by reference TRBV7-2 and TRBJ1-1, is GAGVSQSPSNKVTEKGKDVELRCDPISGHTALYWYRQSLGQGLEFLIYFQGNSAPDKSGLPSDRFSAERTGGSVSTLTIQRTQQEDSAVYLCASSWPGQGRITEAFFGQGTRLTVV.

The rearrangement joins TRBV4-1 to TRBJ1-6; 12 nucleotides match TRBD1. The CDR3 consists of 16 residues. Germline CDR1 MGHRA, CDR2 YSYEKL. V was clipped by 0 bases and J by 10 bases; unmatched bases: 4. The CDR3 nucleotides are TGCGCCAGCAGCCAAGAGGGGACAGGGGGCTGGTCACCCCTCCACTTT. It translates to CASSQEGTGGWSPLHF.

This chain joins TRBV18 and TRBJ2-1, with D perhaps matching TRBD2 (7 bases). This CDR3 is 15 amino acids long. CDR1 and CDR2 from the germline V gene are KGHSH and LQKENI. Trimming left V 1 base short and J 6 bases short, with 13 bases between. The CDR3 here is CASSPRTGGPNEQFF. For the CDR3, the DNA is TGTGCCAGCTCACCACGGACGGGGGGCCCCAATGAGCAGTTCTTC.

The J gene is TRBJ1-2, the V gene TRBV7-6, with 8 bases identical to TRBD1. Germline values: CDR1 SGHVS, CDR2 FNYEAQ. This CDR3 is built from 15 residues. The ends lost 4 bases at V and 2 bases at J; junction bases unmatched: 6. The DNA for the CDR3 is TGTGCCAGCAGCTCCACCCAGGGGGCAAACTATGGCTACACCTTC. Residues: CASSSTQGANYGYTF.

This clone was counted once. The chain couples TRBV4-3 to TRBJ2-3, with 11 bases lining up with TRBD1. The CDR3 consists of 17 residues. Germline V gene lookup returns CDR1 LGHNA and CDR2 YSLEER. After removal of 0 bases from V and 5 bases from J, the junction contained 7 bases not matched to a gene. CDR3 amino acids: CASSQEGGTGGLDTQYF. In DNA, the CDR3 is TGCGCCAGCAGCCAAGAAGGGGGGACAGGGGGTCTAGATACGCAGTATTTT.